The present T cell receptor (beta chain) was sequenced within a study of blood T cell repertoires in COVID-19. In the original workflow: By means of reference gene primer amplification, nucleated cell counts were estimated. Method: immunoSEQ multiplex PCR; TCRdb's copy keeps in-frame clones and lacks some. V and J calls and clone size follow that table, whereas D and trimming were derived from the DNA. This sample carries under 450,000 clones, roughly four fifths of them seen once, and the ten largest clones take around 5%. Trimming removed 2 bases at V and 3 bases at J, with 12 bases between. The CDR3 is 14 residues long. Germline V gene data show CDR1 as SGHNT and CDR2 as YYREEE (reference sequence). Symptom resolution, clearance, or two negative PCRs marked the recovered donors of Cohort 3.

This chain connects TRBV5-4 to TRBJ2-7, with D possibly TRBD1 on 7 matching bases. The specimen sequenced was PBMCs or T cells enriched from blood (not recorded which). The clonotype was recovered from a woman aged 50 to 60 who had recovered from COVID-19. The CDR3 reads CASSLGRGVYEQYF. DNA of the CDR3: TGTGCCAGCAGCTTAGGCAGGGGGGTCTACGAGCAGTACTTC. The whole variable domain, filled in from reference TRBV5-4 and TRBJ2-7, reads ETGVTQSPTHLIKTRGQQVTLRCSSQSGHNTVSWYQQALGQGPQFIFQYYREEENGRGNFPPRFSGLQFPNYSSELNVNALELDDSALYLCASSLGRGVYEQYFGPGTRLTVT.